This record concerns one T cell receptor (beta chain) sequence. TCRdb used MiXCR to reprocess the 5' RACE reads, holding one entry per CDR3 protein. The table has about 130,000 distinct CDR3 sequences, about 6.5% seen once. This CDR3 has 15 amino acids. Trimming took 4 bases from V and 2 from J, leaving 11 bases between them. Germline CDR1 and CDR2: KGHDR and SFDVKD. This specimen comes from a study of T-cell memory formation after mild COVID-19. Study details: The TCR clusters were mostly specific to one donor.

The sequencing sample was made of PBMCs or a T cell subset sorted from them (not recorded which). The clonotype originates from an adult woman who had mild COVID-19 (a few samples of this study predate the infection). Cell type and time point are not known. The chain has TRBV24-1 and TRBJ1-3; D uncertain. This chain's CDR3 is CATSDAEETGNTIYF. The CDR3 nucleotides read TGTGCCACCAGTGACGCAGAGGAGACTGGAAACACCATATATTTT.